Here is one TCR beta chain with its context. The antigen it recognizes is unknown. Base-call qualities are not available, and no considerably larger clone is one nucleotide away. The data belong to a study of shared clonotypes between healthy human individuals (dated by TCRdb to the early 2020s). The study in broad terms: The cohort included three men and two women between 18 and 49 years of age. Blood TCR repertoires of five healthy adults were deeply sequenced to estimate repertoire size and the extent of clonotype sharing between individuals. Leukapheresis yielded between about 0.94 and 9 billion PBMCs per donor. To increase sequencing depth and limit assay-specific biases, different laboratories used diverse techniques to prepare libraries and sequence TCR repertoires. Per donor, three plates each were used for CD4 naive and CD4 memory, two for CD8 naive, and one for CD8 memory. What the authors observed across the whole study: About 4.5% of naive CD4, 3.5% of naive CD8, 2.3% of memory CD4, and approximately 0.4% of memory CD8 clonotypes were shared across a few donors. Compared with non-shared clonotypes, clonotypes shared by all four sorted-subset donors had higher generation probabilities. Sampling was limited to blood, and TCR repertoires in tissue likely differ from TCR repertoires in blood. Pairwise subsampling indicated that sequencing depth was expected to affect the degree of clonotype sharing among donors. The genetic and exposure-history diversity represented was limited by the small number of donors. Naive subsets generally had larger estimated clonotype richness than memory subsets. Even with the large sequencing depth, rarefaction of the sorted-subset datasets indicated that sequencing was incomplete.

CDR3 length: 17 amino acids, cysteine to phenylalanine. Only CDR3 DNA remains: 51 bases, in frame from the first base. CDR1 and CDR2, per the germline V gene, are MDHEN and SYDVKM. V gives up 4 bases and J gives up 0 bases, and the segment between their germline ends measures 19 bases. Donors were healthy HIV-negative adults with no recently reported acute infections or vaccinations. Only Caucasian adults living in Nashville, Tennessee, USA were represented among the donors. CD4+ T cells were enriched through magnetic negative selection, after which naive cells were positively selected on CD45RA and the remaining negative fraction served as the memory subset. Blood was obtained by leukapheresis, after which PBMCs were separated by Ficoll-Histopaque density gradient centrifugation and cryopreserved in liquid nitrogen vapor phase. Analytical flow cytometry was used to check the purity and quantity of every magnetically sorted T cell population. Each sorted fraction had its genomic DNA isolated and then quantified by UV absorbance on a Nanodrop 2000c.

Using the deep immunoSEQ assay, multiplex PCR amplified TCR CDR3 regions from genomic DNA. Extracted genomic DNA from each cell subset was spread evenly across all wells of several immunoSEQ 96-well plates, with each plate serving as a replicate. For sorted subsets, 150 to 250 ng of genomic DNA, equivalent to around 31,000 T cell genomes, went into each replicate PCR. Purified libraries were quantified with a Qubit 3.0 fluorometer, sized on a Bioanalyzer 2100, and re-quantified with the KAPA Library Quantification kit. A separate single-read 150-cycle Illumina NextSeq 550 flow cell was used to sequence each immunoSEQ 96-well plate. In the original analysis: The immunoSEQ output contained only junctional sequences without quality scores, so filtering could not match that applied to full-length reads. To assign V/J genes and CDR3, sequences were annotated against IMGT germline references using PyIR, a Python wrapper for IgBLAST v1.9. Reads were removed for weak V/J assignments (E-value above 1e-6), missing CDR3, stop codons, out-of-frame junctions, or ambiguous translated residues. V3J clonotypes were defined as sequences sharing an identical inferred V gene, J gene, and CDR3 amino acid sequence. To compute the percentage overlap between repertoires, the number of shared unique clonotypes was divided by the size of the smaller repertoire. Three approaches were used to assess repertoire richness: RTK rarefaction, the Chao1 estimator, and Recon v2.1 estimates of unobserved clonotypes. Generation probabilities were computed with OLGA for all TCRbeta clonotypes obtained by the gDNA method from a handful of donors. Sourced from immuneACCESS, this table was stored by TCRdb with only in-frame sequences that have V and J called. A share of the clones is absent; for the studies checked, an unresolved V gene accounts for under half, and the remainder has no known explanation. V and J calls and clone size follow that table, whereas D and trimming were derived from the DNA. This sample has 1,500,000 or so clones in its table, and 98% of those were observed once. The ten largest clonotypes hold under 0.45% of the sample.

The clonotype was recovered from a man aged 25-45 years in good health. Rearrangement joined TRBV28 to TRBJ2-7; the D gene is tentatively TRBD1 or TRBD2, each matching 5 bases. Sample: naive CD4+ T cells sorted from blood. The sample's cell subset or site, from its label and the paper: CD45RA+ positively selected. CDR3 loop: CASSSTPGRRDSYEQYF. The DNA is TGTGCCAGCAGTTCCACCCCAGGGAGAAGGGACTCCTACGAGCAGTACTTC.